This is a list of T cell receptor beta chains from one sample in a study of CDR3 diversity in severe acne. TCRdb re-analysed the PCR reads in MiXCR, keeping a single row per CDR3 protein. This table holds around 100,000 distinct CDR3 sequences, roughly 51% found once. The sequenced material came from blood. The receptors derive from a male donor with acne. CDR3s include the opening cysteine and the closing phenylalanine or tryptophan. A D gene is named only where the DNA matches it firmly. Clone sizes are given selectively: once, few, many, or a class where the clone is expanded.

-	-	TRBJ2-5	TRBV2	CASSEALPVGQPQYF	TGTGCCAGCAGTGAAGCCTTACCGGTGGGTCAGCCCCAGTACTTC
once	-	TRBJ2-7	TRBV7-2	CASSLFSGPTGYEQYF	TGTGCCAGCAGCTTATTCTCCGGCCCTACGGGCTACGAGCAGTACTTC
many	-	TRBJ1-2	TRBV12-3/TRBV12-4	CASSLADGRPGYTF	TGTGCCAGCAGTTTAGCGGACGGGAGGCCTGGCTACACCTTC
few	-	TRBJ1-1	TRBV10-2	CASSEARGRMYTEAFF	TGCGCCAGCAGTGAGGCCAGGGGTCGTATGTACACTGAAGCTTTCTTT
-	TRBD1	TRBJ1-6	TRBV4-3	CASSQGTGGNSPLHF	TGCGCCAGCAGCCAAGGGACAGGGGGAAATTCACCCCTCCACTTT
-	-	TRBJ2-2	TRBV7-2	CAGSLGLTGELFF	TGTGCCGGCAGTTTGGGACTTACCGGGGAGCTGTTTTTT
-	TRBD1	TRBJ1-2	TRBV14	CASSQEGQGAYGYTF	TGTGCCAGCAGCCAAGAAGGACAGGGGGCCTATGGCTACACCTTC
many	TRBD1	TRBJ1-4	TRBV29-1	CSVGQENEKLFF	TGCAGCGTCGGACAGGAAAATGAAAAACTGTTTTTT
many	TRBD2	TRBJ2-1	TRBV20-1	CSASGTSGYNEQFF	TGCAGTGCTAGTGGGACTAGCGGCTACAATGAGCAGTTCTTC
many	-	TRBJ2-2	TRBV5-1	CASRPTGTTGELFF	TGCGCCAGCCGACCGACGGGTACCACCGGGGAGCTGTTTTTT
-	TRBD1	TRBJ1-2	TRBV29-1	CSTTGGDGYTF	TGCAGCACGACAGGGGGCGACGGCTACACCTTC
few	TRBD2	TRBJ2-1	TRBV7-6	CASVAPGGANEQLF	TGTGCCAGCGTAGCGCCCGGGGGGGCCAATGAGCAGCTCTTC
once	TRBD2	TRBJ2-7	TRBV3-1	CASSQWRSGSRDEQYF	TGTGCCAGCAGCCAATGGCGGAGCGGGAGTCGGGACGAGCAGTACTTC
few	-	TRBJ2-7	TRBV20-1	CSASRGQEQYF	TGCAGTGCTAGTAGGGGCCAGGAGCAGTACTTC
many	TRBD2	TRBJ2-7	TRBV6-5	CASSYGTSGTYEQYF	TGTGCCAGCAGTTACGGGACTAGCGGCACCTACGAGCAGTACTTC
many	-	TRBJ2-5	TRBV7-9	CASSLKGASGETQYF	TGTGCCAGCAGCCTAAAGGGGGCTAGCGGGGAGACCCAGTACTTC
-	TRBD1	TRBJ1-4	TRBV7-9	CASSPAGTGANEKLFF	TGTGCCAGCAGCCCGGCCGGGACAGGCGCTAATGAAAAACTGTTTTTT
-	-	TRBJ2-3	TRBV29-1	CSVDGQLPDTQYF	TGCAGCGTTGACGGGCAGTTACCAGATACGCAGTATTTT
-	TRBD1	TRBJ2-7	TRBV7-9	CASSEGQDYEQYF	TGCGCCAGCAGCGAGGGACAGGACTACGAGCAGTACTTC
many	-	TRBJ1-4	TRBV20-1	CSAHTPRRIEKLFF	TGCAGTGCTCACACCCCCCGAAGAATAGAAAAACTGTTTTTT
many	TRBD2	TRBJ2-1	TRBV10-3	CAISESASGAYNEQFF	TGTGCCATCAGTGAGTCTGCTAGCGGGGCCTACAATGAGCAGTTCTTC
many	-	TRBJ1-2	TRBV6-1	CASYRASYGYTF	TGTGCCAGTTACAGGGCGAGCTATGGCTACACCTTC
many	TRBD1	TRBJ2-1	TRBV20-1	CSASYFRDRGNNEQFF	TGCAGTGCTAGTTACTTCCGGGACAGGGGGAACAATGAGCAGTTCTTC
-	TRBD1	TRBJ1-2	TRBV5-4	CASSLAGGELYGYTF	TGTGCCAGCAGCTTGGCAGGGGGCGAGCTCTATGGCTACACCTTC
many	-	TRBJ2-1	TRBV20-1	CSARDEGITSNNEQFF	TGCAGTGCTAGAGATGAGGGGATTACTAGCAACAATGAGCAGTTCTTC
-	-	TRBJ1-1	TRBV29-1	CSVEDGRTEAFF	TGCAGCGTTGAAGACGGGCGGACTGAAGCTTTCTTT
many	-	TRBJ2-1	TRBV7-6	CASSLSAHYEQFF	TGTGCCAGCAGCTTAAGTGCGCACTATGAGCAGTTCTTC
many	TRBD1	TRBJ2-7	TRBV28	CASRQPGQTYEQYF	TGTGCCAGCAGACAACCGGGACAGACCTACGAGCAGTACTTC
-	-	TRBJ2-2	TRBV12-3/TRBV12-4	CASTPRSGNTGELFF	TGTGCCAGCACCCCTCGAAGCGGCAACACCGGGGAGCTGTTTTTT
-	TRBD2	TRBJ2-7	TRBV25-1	CASSLEASGLYEQYF	TGTGCCAGCAGCTTAGAGGCTAGCGGACTTTACGAGCAGTACTTC
few	-	TRBJ2-3	TRBV12-3/TRBV12-4	CASSLAFTVTQYF	TGTGCCAGCAGTTTGGCCTTCACAGTTACGCAGTATTTT
-	TRBD2	TRBJ2-6	TRBV14	CASSLAASGRARGANVLTF	TGTGCCAGCAGCTTAGCCGCTAGCGGGAGGGCAAGGGGGGCCAACGTCCTGACTTTC
many	-	TRBJ2-2	TRBV12-3/TRBV12-4	CASSLNRGRQLSGELFF	TGTGCCAGCAGTTTGAATAGGGGCAGACAACTTAGCGGGGAGCTGTTTTTT
many	-	TRBJ2-7	TRBV20-1	CSAREFAAVYEQYF	TGCAGTGCTAGAGAGTTCGCGGCGGTCTACGAGCAGTACTTC
-	-	TRBJ2-5	TRBV19	CASSDGILQETQYF	TGTGCCAGTAGTGACGGGATCCTTCAAGAGACCCAGTACTTC
-	-	TRBJ1-1	TRBV2	CASTQDTTNTEAFF	TGTGCCAGCACCCAGGACACAACTAACACTGAAGCTTTCTTT
-	-	TRBJ2-2	TRBV29-1	CSVRVSAGELFF	TGCAGCGTAAGGGTTAGTGCCGGGGAGCTGTTTTTT